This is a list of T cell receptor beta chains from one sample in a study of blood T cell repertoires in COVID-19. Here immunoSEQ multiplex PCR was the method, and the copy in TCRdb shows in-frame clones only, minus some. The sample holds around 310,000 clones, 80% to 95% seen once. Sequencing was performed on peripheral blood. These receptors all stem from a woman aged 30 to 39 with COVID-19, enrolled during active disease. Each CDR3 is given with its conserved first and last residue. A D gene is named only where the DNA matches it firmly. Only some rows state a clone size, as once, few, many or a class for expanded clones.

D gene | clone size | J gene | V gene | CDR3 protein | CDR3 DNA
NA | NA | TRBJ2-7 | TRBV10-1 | CASSEAGQDLRYF | TGCGCCAGCAGTGAAGCGGGACAGGATCTTCGGTACTTC
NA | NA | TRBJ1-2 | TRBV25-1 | CASSEQNNYGYTF | TGTGCCAGCAGTGAACAAAATAACTATGGCTACACCTTC
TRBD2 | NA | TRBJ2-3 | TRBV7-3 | CASSPLSGSGRDTQYF | TGTGCCAGCAGCCCTTTAAGTGGTAGCGGGAGAGATACGCAGTATTTT
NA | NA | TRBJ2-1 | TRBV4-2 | CASSQELPLGWGHEQFF | TGTGCCAGCAGCCAAGAACTCCCGCTAGGGTGGGGCCATGAGCAGTTCTTC
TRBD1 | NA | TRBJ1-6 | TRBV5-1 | CASSFRQGNSPLHF | TGCGCCAGCAGCTTTAGACAGGGAAATTCACCCCTCCACTTT
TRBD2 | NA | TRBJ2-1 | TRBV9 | CASSPTGLAVYNEQFF | TGTGCCAGCAGCCCTACCGGACTAGCGGTGTACAATGAGCAGTTCTTC
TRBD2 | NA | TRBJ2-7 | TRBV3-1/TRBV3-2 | CASSRELAGEDEQYF | TGTGCCAGCAGCCGAGAACTAGCGGGAGAGGACGAGCAGTACTTC
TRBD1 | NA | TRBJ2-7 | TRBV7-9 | CASSDGTGSEEQYF | TGTGCCAGCAGCGATGGGACAGGGTCGGAAGAGCAGTACTTC
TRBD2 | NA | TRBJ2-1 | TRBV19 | CASRRLAGGDEQFF | TGTGCCAGTAGACGACTAGCGGGAGGCGATGAGCAGTTCTTC
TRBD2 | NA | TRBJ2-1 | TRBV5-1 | CASSLGASGYYNEQFF | TGCGCCAGCAGCTTGGGGGCTAGCGGATACTACAATGAGCAGTTCTTC
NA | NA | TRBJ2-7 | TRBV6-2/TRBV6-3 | CASSYRRPGVGFYEQYF | TGTGCCAGCAGTTACAGGCGGCCCGGGGTCGGTTTTTACGAGCAGTACTTC
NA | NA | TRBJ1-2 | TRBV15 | CATSRGSSSNYGYTF | TGTGCCACCAGCAGAGGATCGAGTTCTAACTATGGCTACACCTTC
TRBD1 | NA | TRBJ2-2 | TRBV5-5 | CASSRGQEFMWELFF | TGTGCCAGCAGCCGGGGACAGGAGTTTATGTGGGAGCTGTTTTTT
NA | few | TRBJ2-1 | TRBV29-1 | CSVRERSSYNEQFF | TGCAGCGTTCGCGAACGGAGCTCCTACAATGAGCAGTTCTTC
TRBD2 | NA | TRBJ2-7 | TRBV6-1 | CASSDKASGSSYEQYF | TGTGCCAGCAGTGACAAGGCTAGCGGGAGCTCCTACGAGCAGTACTTC
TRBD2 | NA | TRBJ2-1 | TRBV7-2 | CASSQTSGNEQFF | TGTGCCAGCAGCCAGACTAGCGGGAATGAGCAGTTCTTC
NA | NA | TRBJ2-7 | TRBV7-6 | CASSDRGYEQYF | TGTGCCAGCAGTGATCGGGGCTACGAGCAGTACTTC
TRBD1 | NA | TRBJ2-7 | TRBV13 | CASSSLGGQGTYEQYF | TGTGCCAGCAGTTCCCTCGGGGGACAGGGTACCTACGAGCAGTACTTC
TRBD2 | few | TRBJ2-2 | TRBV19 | CASTERGGGELFF | TGTGCCAGTACCGAGCGGGGTGGCGGGGAGCTGTTTTTT
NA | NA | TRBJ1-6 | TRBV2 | CASTSQRGGNSPLHF | TGTGCCAGCACCTCCCAGAGGGGAGGCAATTCACCCCTCCACTTT
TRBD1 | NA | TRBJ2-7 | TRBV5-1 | CASSRGTGGNEQYF | TGCGCCAGCAGCAGGGGGACAGGGGGGAACGAGCAGTACTTC
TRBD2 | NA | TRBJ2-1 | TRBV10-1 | CASSLTSGSSYNEQFF | TGCGCCAGCAGCCTGACTAGCGGAAGCTCCTACAATGAGCAGTTCTTC
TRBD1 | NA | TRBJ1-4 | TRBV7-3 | CASSLTGVLEKLFF | TGTGCCAGCAGCTTGACAGGGGTATTAGAAAAACTGTTTTTT
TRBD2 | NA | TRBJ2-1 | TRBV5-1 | CASSLASGTTSNEQFF | TGCGCCAGCAGCTTGGCAAGCGGGACCACCTCTAATGAGCAGTTCTTC
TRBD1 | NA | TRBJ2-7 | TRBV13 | CASNGQGDEQYF | TGTGCCAGCAATGGACAGGGGGACGAGCAGTACTTC
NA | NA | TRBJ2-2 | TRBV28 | CASSTGSGLTGELFF | TGTGCCAGCAGTACAGGGTCAGGGCTCACCGGGGAGCTGTTTTTT
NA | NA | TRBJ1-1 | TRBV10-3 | CAISAGIEAFF | TGTGCCATCAGTGCGGGGATTGAAGCTTTCTTT
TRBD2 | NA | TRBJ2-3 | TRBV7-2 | CASNLRTSGAHTDTQYF | TGTGCCAGCAACCTCCGGACTAGCGGAGCACACACAGATACGCAGTATTTT
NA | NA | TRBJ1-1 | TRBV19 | CASRDIYTEAFF | TGTGCCAGTAGAGACATATACACTGAAGCTTTCTTT
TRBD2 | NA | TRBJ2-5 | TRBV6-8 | CASSSPRASGFPQETQYF | TGTGCCAGCAGTTCCCCTCGGGCTAGCGGGTTCCCTCAAGAGACCCAGTACTTC
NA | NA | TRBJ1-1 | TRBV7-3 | CASSLTGATEAFF | TGTGCCAGCAGCTTAACGGGGGCAACTGAAGCTTTCTTT